The rows below give T cell receptor beta chains drawn from one sample of a study of beta chain features in type 1 diabetes. Data came from immunoSEQ multiplex PCR; TCRdb stores just in-frame clones and leaves some out. Of about 360,000 clones in the sample, 10% to 15% were seen once. The material sequenced was naive CD4+ T cells from blood. These receptors were taken from a man aged 18 to 35 in good health. Both conserved end residues are part of each CDR3. The D gene is left open where the match is weak. The listing skips clone size in some rows; elsewhere it reads once, few, many or a size class.

j_call,d_call,v_call,clone_size,cdr3_aa,cdr3_nt
TRBJ2-1,.,TRBV7-3,few,CASSPTLAGSYNEQFF,TGTGCCAGCAGTCCGACACTAGCAGGCTCCTACAATGAGCAGTTCTTC
TRBJ2-7,TRBD1,TRBV23-1,few,CASSQRQGSYYEQYF,TGCGCCAGCAGTCAAAGACAGGGAAGCTACTACGAGCAGTACTTC
TRBJ2-7,.,TRBV15,few,CATSRDRGRDEQYF,TGTGCCACCAGCCGCGATAGGGGGAGGGACGAGCAGTACTTC
TRBJ2-1,TRBD1,TRBV30,.,CAWRAGGREQFF,TGTGCCTGGAGGGCAGGGGGCCGCGAGCAGTTCTTC
TRBJ2-5,TRBD2,TRBV5-1,many,CASSLDGTSTKTQYF,TGCGCCAGCAGCTTGGATGGGACTAGCACGAAGACCCAGTACTTC
TRBJ2-2,.,TRBV28,.,CASRRNTGELFF,TGTGCCAGCAGGAGGAACACCGGGGAGCTGTTTTTT
TRBJ2-5,.,TRBV5-1,.,CASSLPGETQYF,TGCGCCAGCAGCTTACCAGGGGAGACCCAGTACTTC
TRBJ2-3,.,TRBV7-2,.,CASNRGGGLDTQYF,TGTGCCAGCAACCGAGGGGGGGGATTGGATACGCAGTATTTT
TRBJ1-4,TRBD1,TRBV19,.,CASSVDRDWFREKLFF,TGTGCCAGTAGCGTCGACAGGGACTGGTTTCGGGAAAAACTGTTTTTT
TRBJ2-7,.,TRBV7-8,few,CASSPGLNYEQYF,TGTGCCAGCAGCCCTGGGCTCAACTACGAGCAGTACTTC
TRBJ2-7,.,TRBV5-1,.,CASSVDITYEQYF,TGCGCCAGCAGCGTCGACATCACCTACGAGCAGTACTTC
TRBJ2-7,TRBD2,TRBV7-8,few,CASSLVASGRALGNYEQYF,TGTGCCAGCAGCTTAGTAGCTAGCGGGAGGGCCTTGGGAAACTACGAGCAGTACTTC
TRBJ2-1,TRBD2,TRBV5-1,few,CASSLWTSGGYNEQFF,TGCGCCAGCAGCTTATGGACTAGCGGGGGCTACAATGAGCAGTTCTTC
TRBJ2-7,TRBD2,TRBV9,.,CASSPGTSGRLGLSYEQYF,TGTGCCAGCAGCCCCGGGACTAGCGGGAGATTGGGCCTCTCCTACGAGCAGTACTTC
TRBJ2-1,TRBD2,TRBV7-9,.,CASSPVVAGANEQFF,TGTGCCAGCAGCCCCGTGGTAGCGGGGGCGAATGAGCAGTTCTTC
TRBJ2-1,.,TRBV11-2,few,CASSLRSISSYNEQFF,TGTGCCAGCAGCTTAAGAAGCATAAGCTCCTACAATGAGCAGTTCTTC
TRBJ2-5,TRBD1,TRBV7-9,few,CASSLATGGGETQYF,TGTGCCAGCAGCTTAGCGACAGGGGGCGGTGAGACCCAGTACTTC
TRBJ2-6,.,TRBV7-3,.,CASSLDNSGANVLTF,TGTGCCAGCAGCCTGGACAACTCTGGGGCCAACGTCCTGACTTTC
TRBJ2-5,.,TRBV7-3,.,CASSPNGGEETQYF,TGTGCCAGCAGCCCCAATGGCGGGGAAGAGACCCAGTACTTC
TRBJ2-1,TRBD2,TRBV11-3,.,CASSKRRGSGTNEQFF,TGTGCCAGCAGCAAGAGGAGGGGTAGCGGGACGAATGAGCAGTTCTTC
TRBJ1-2,.,TRBV29-1,few,CSVGIDYGYTF,TGCAGCGTTGGTATAGACTATGGCTACACCTTC
TRBJ2-4,TRBD2,TRBV5-6,few,CASSWRGLAGNIQYF,TGTGCCAGCAGCTGGAGGGGACTAGCGGGTAACATTCAGTACTTC
TRBJ1-2,TRBD1,TRBV5-1,few,CASSLTGTEYGYTF,TGCGCCAGCAGCCTCACCGGGACAGAGTATGGCTACACCTTC
TRBJ1-4,.,TRBV7-2,few,CASSINRANEKLFF,TGTGCCAGCAGCATTAACCGGGCTAATGAAAAACTGTTTTTT
TRBJ2-3,TRBD2,TRBV5-4,few,CASSLGFSGGADTQYF,TGTGCCAGCAGCTTGGGTTTTAGCGGGGGCGCAGATACGCAGTATTTT
TRBJ2-1,TRBD2,TRBV6-5,few,CASSSGLAGEDEQFF,TGTGCCAGCAGTTCTGGACTAGCGGGAGAGGATGAGCAGTTCTTC
TRBJ1-1,.,TRBV19,few,CATSLGRDTEAFF,TGTGCCACCTCCTTGGGGCGCGACACTGAAGCTTTCTTT
TRBJ2-1,TRBD1,TRBV7-8,few,CASSFTRQGHNEQFF,TGTGCCAGCAGCTTTACCCGACAGGGCCACAATGAGCAGTTCTTC
TRBJ1-6,.,TRBV9,few,CASSGPSYNSPLHF,TGTGCCAGCAGCGGGCCCTCCTATAATTCACCCCTCCACTTT
TRBJ1-4,.,TRBV10-3,.,CAIRGGSNEKLFF,TGTGCCATCAGGGGCGGGAGTAATGAAAAACTGTTTTTT
TRBJ2-7,.,TRBV4-1,.,CASSQFLAGVYEQYF,TGCGCCAGCAGCCAATTCCTAGCAGGGGTCTACGAGCAGTACTTC
TRBJ2-7,TRBD2,TRBV28,.,CASSSFVAGSYYEQYF,TGTGCCAGCAGTTCCTTCGTAGCGGGCTCCTACTACGAGCAGTACTTC
TRBJ2-2,TRBD1,TRBV10-3,few,CAARGQGATGELFF,TGTGCAGCGCGGGGACAGGGGGCCACCGGGGAGCTGTTTTTT
TRBJ1-3,.,TRBV6-5,.,CATRVGNTIYF,TGTGCCACCCGGGTGGGAAACACCATATATTTT
TRBJ2-2,TRBD2,TRBV7-3,.,CASSLLAPGGPGELFF,TGTGCCAGCAGCCTCCTAGCTCCGGGGGGTCCCGGGGAGCTGTTTTTT
TRBJ2-2,TRBD1,TRBV29-1,few,CSAQGGQGGTGELFF,TGCAGCGCCCAGGGGGGACAGGGAGGAACCGGGGAGCTGTTTTTT
TRBJ2-7,TRBD2,TRBV28,.,CASRTGSLAGSYEQYF,TGTGCCAGCAGGACGGGGTCCCTAGCGGGATCCTACGAGCAGTACTTC
TRBJ2-7,TRBD1,TRBV7-9,.,CASSLPWGQGPYEQYF,TGTGCCAGCAGCTTGCCTTGGGGACAGGGGCCCTACGAGCAGTACTTC